These 20 T cell receptor beta chains were all obtained from the same sample, sequenced in a study of cytotoxic CD8 clonotypes in ibrutinib-treated CLL. Clones were sequenced by immunoSEQ multiplex PCR, and TCRdb holds only the in-frame ones, with some missing. The table shows 27,000 or so clones, with roughly 85% occurring only once. Sample: PBMCs, taken after 24 months of ibrutinib treatment. These receptor sequences come from a human donor with chronic lymphocytic leukemia.

The chain employs TRBV6-6 and TRBJ1-3; D is unclear. CDR1 and CDR2 (germline): MNHNY, SVGAGI (reference sequence). Trimming stripped 5 bases from V and 0 bases from J, with 8 bases between. There are 14 residues in the CDR3. The CDR3 DNA is TGTGCCAGCAGTAATCTGGGCTCTGGAAACACCATATATTTT. Its protein product is CASSNLGSGNTIYF.

The CDR3 nucleotides are TGTGCCAGCAGCCGAGCGGGGTTATACACTAGCACAGATACGCAGTATTTT. It specifies CASSRAGLYTSTDTQYF. The chain is built from TRBV7-9 and TRBJ2-3; 7 bases are shared with TRBD2. Germline lookup yields CDR1 SEHNR and CDR2 FQNEAQ (reference sequence). The CDR3 covers 17 residues. The trim removed 5 bases at V and 0 bases at J, leaving 11 bases unmatched.

This sequence joins TRBV9 and TRBJ2-3, with 10 bases matching TRBD2. Germline loops: CDR1 SGDLS, CDR2 YYNGEE. V lost 0 bases and J lost 2; bases outside the gene matches: 3. The CDR3 runs to 16 residues. The CDR3 is CASSVELAGSTDTQYF. DNA of the CDR3: TGTGCCAGCAGCGTAGAACTAGCGGGGTCCACAGATACGCAGTATTTT.

J is TRBJ2-7 and V is TRBV7-9; possible D gene TRBD2, 6 bases. The length of the CDR3 is 16 residues. Trimming cost V 2 bases and J 0 bases, with 14 bases left between them. Germline V gives CDR1 SEHNR, CDR2 FQNEAQ (reference sequence). In DNA, the CDR3 is TGTGCCAGCAGCTTATCCGGGACTCCCCGCTCCTACGAGCAGTACTTC. Its translation: CASSLSGTPRSYEQYF.

This chain links TRBV9 with TRBJ1-4; D gene ambiguous. Trimming stripped 0 bases from V and 8 bases from J, with 8 bases between. This CDR3 is 13 amino acids long. Germline CDR1 is SGDLS and CDR2 is YYNGEE. In DNA form, the CDR3 reads TGTGCCAGCAGCGTAGCCCCAGAGGAAAAACTGTTTTTT. Its translation: CASSVAPEEKLFF. Variable domain in full (rest from reference TRBV9 and TRBJ1-4): DSGVTQTPKHLITATGQRVTLRCSPRSGDLSVYWYQQSLDQGLQFLIQYYNGEERAKGNILERFSAQQFPDLHSELNLSSLELGDSALYFCASSVAPEEKLFFGSGTQLSVL.

The V and J genes are TRBV5-6 and TRBJ2-7; D gene uncertain. This CDR3 spans 12 amino acids. From germline, CDR1 is SGHDT and CDR2 YYEEEE. Deletions cut 4 bases from V and 6 bases from J, with 11 bases between. This chain's CDR3 is CASSLPVGEQYF. The CDR3 coding sequence is TGTGCCAGCAGCCTGCCCGTCGGCGAGCAGTACTTC.

The rearrangement links TRBV19 to TRBJ2-1; tentative D call: TRBD2 (5 bases). The germline gives CDR1 LNHDA, CDR2 SQIVND (reference sequence). The CDR3 length is 17 residues. V lost 1 base to trimming and J lost 6 bases, with 19 bases between them. CDR3 in amino acids: CASSIAPFRGGGNEQFF. CDR3 DNA: TGTGCCAGTAGTATAGCCCCTTTTAGAGGCGGAGGCAATGAGCAGTTCTTC.

This clone appeared a single time. The rearrangement joins TRBV13 to TRBJ1-2, with D unresolved. Trimming stripped 3 bases from V and 3 bases from J, with 14 bases between. Germline lookup yields CDR1 PRHDT and CDR2 FYEKMQ (reference sequence). The CDR3 has 15 residues. The CDR3 coding sequence is TGTGCCAGCAGCTTCGACACCGTTCCTGACTATGGCTACACCTTC. As protein: CASSFDTVPDYGYTF. Full variable domain (missing parts from reference TRBV13 and TRBJ1-2): AAGVIQSPRHLIKEKRETATLKCYPIPRHDTVYWYQQGPGQDPQFLISFYEKMQSDKGSIPDRFSAQQFSDYHSELNMSSLELGDSALYFCASSFDTVPDYGYTFGSGTRLTVV.

The chain joins TRBV5-5 to TRBJ1-2, with 7 bases fitting TRBD1. The CDR3 has 13 amino acids. Germline V gene lookup returns CDR1 SGHKS and CDR2 YYEKEE (reference sequence). J lost 2 bases, V lost 5 bases, and 3 bases had no gene match. The CDR3 sequence is CASRADRNYGYTF. CDR3 DNA sequence: TGTGCCAGCAGAGCGGACAGGAACTATGGCTACACCTTC.

The chain uses TRBV7-2 and TRBJ2-3; the D gene is possibly TRBD1 (6 bases). The germline V and J ends were trimmed by 4 bases and 2 bases, with 10 bases remaining between them. The germline CDR1 and CDR2 sequences are SGHTA and FQGNSA. This CDR3 is built from 14 residues. The CDR3 DNA is TGTGCCAGCAGCTCCAGGACAGCCACAGATACGCAGTATTTT. It is translated as CASSSRTATDTQYF.

V gene TRBV29-1 combines with J gene TRBJ2-2; a possible D gene is TRBD1 (5 bases). V was clipped by 2 bases and J by 2 bases, with 9 bases between them. Germline values: CDR1 SQVTM, CDR2 ANQGSEA. The CDR3 sequence is 14 residues long. The DNA for the CDR3 is TGCAGCGTTGAACAGGGTCTAAACACCGGGGAGCTGTTTTTT. It translates to CSVEQGLNTGELFF.

The chain combines TRBV11-2 with TRBJ2-2, with 7 bases identical to TRBD2. Trimming removed 11 bases from V and 1 base from J; junction bases left unmatched: 4. The CDR3 contains 13 residues. CDR1 and CDR2 from the germline V gene are SGHAT and FQNNGV. The CDR3 sequence is CAGGGGNTGELFF. CDR3 nucleotides: TGTGCCGGCGGCGGGGGGAACACCGGGGAGCTGTTTTTT.

The rearrangement links TRBV6-5 to TRBJ1-1; D unresolved. The V end was cut by 6 bases, the J end by 0 bases, with 8 bases between. The CDR3 contains 13 residues. Per the germline V gene, CDR1 is MNHEY and CDR2 is SVGAGI. The CDR3 reads CASRTGMNTEAFF. The CDR3 nucleotides read TGTGCCAGCAGGACCGGGATGAACACTGAAGCTTTCTTT.

This clone has just one count. The chain carries TRBV19 and TRBJ1-3; weak D call: TRBD1 (5 bases). The V gene's germline CDR1 is LNHDA and CDR2 SQIVND (reference sequence). The CDR3 sequence is 15 residues long. Trimming took 5 bases from V and 0 from J, leaving 11 bases between them. DNA of the CDR3: TGTGCCAGTAGTGCCCAGGGCTACTCTGGAAACACCATATATTTT. Its translation: CASSAQGYSGNTIYF.

There are a few counts of this clone. V and J are TRBV5-6 and TRBJ2-7, with 14 bases matching TRBD2. This CDR3 spans 16 amino acids. With 4 bases clipped from V and 3 bases from J, the junction kept 6 bases outside the gene matches. The germline V gene has CDR1 SGHDT and CDR2 YYEEEE. CDR3 region: CASSGTSGGPIYEQYF. The CDR3 DNA sequence: TGTGCCAGCAGCGGGACTAGCGGGGGTCCTATCTACGAGCAGTACTTC.

This clone was seen just once. This chain joins TRBV11-1 and TRBJ2-1; 10 positions match TRBD1. The CDR3 loop spans 15 amino acids. The V gene's germline CDR1 is SGHAT and CDR2 FQDESV (reference sequence). The V and J ends lost 7 bases and 3 bases, in that order; junction bases with no gene match: 6. In nucleotides, the CDR3 is TGTGCCAGCAAGGGACGGGACAGGGGCTACAATGAGCAGTTCTTC. Translating it yields CASKGRDRGYNEQFF. The whole variable domain, remainder taken from reference TRBV11-1 and TRBJ2-1, is EAEVAQSPRYKITEKSQAVAFWCDPISGHATLYWYRQILGQGPELLVQFQDESVVDDSQLPKDRFSAERLKGVDSTLKIQPAELGDSAMYLCASKGRDRGYNEQFFGPGTRLTVL.

The gene calls are TRBV19 and TRBJ2-3; 14 bases line up with TRBD2. Germline V gene lookup returns CDR1 LNHDA and CDR2 SQIVND (reference sequence). J was trimmed by 0 bases and V by 5 bases; bases with no gene match: 7. There are 18 residues in the CDR3. CDR3 in amino acids: CASSRGLAGVRSTDTQYF. CDR3 bases: TGTGCCAGTAGTCGGGGACTAGCGGGGGTTAGGAGCACAGATACGCAGTATTTT.

This chain connects TRBV9 to TRBJ2-7; D call uncertain. CDR1 and CDR2 from the germline V gene are SGDLS and YYNGEE. The CDR3 has 13 residues. Trimming removed 1 base at V and 6 bases at J, with 11 bases between. The CDR3 spells CASSVNPPSEQYF. The DNA for the CDR3 is TGTGCCAGCAGCGTAAACCCCCCCAGCGAGCAGTACTTC.

The V call is TRBV4-2, the J call TRBJ2-5; 10 positions match TRBD2. CDR3 length: 17 amino acids. V shed 1 base, J shed 1 base, and the junction held 6 bases outside the gene matches. Germline V CDR1 and CDR2: LGHNA, YNFKEQ. The CDR3 sequence: CASSQGLAGASQETQYF. The CDR3 region has the DNA TGTGCCAGCAGCCAAGGCCTAGCGGGAGCTTCCCAAGAGACCCAGTACTTC.

This clone was seen a few times. V usage is TRBV28 and J usage is TRBJ1-3, with 7 bases aligning to TRBD1. The germline gives CDR1 MDHEN, CDR2 SYDVKM. The CDR3 sequence is 18 residues long. V was clipped by 6 bases and J by 2 bases; unmatched bases: 16. The chain's CDR3 is CASSARGHRGRAGNTIYF. CDR3 in DNA: TGTGCCAGCAGCGCGCGTGGCCACAGGGGAAGGGCTGGAAACACCATATATTTT.